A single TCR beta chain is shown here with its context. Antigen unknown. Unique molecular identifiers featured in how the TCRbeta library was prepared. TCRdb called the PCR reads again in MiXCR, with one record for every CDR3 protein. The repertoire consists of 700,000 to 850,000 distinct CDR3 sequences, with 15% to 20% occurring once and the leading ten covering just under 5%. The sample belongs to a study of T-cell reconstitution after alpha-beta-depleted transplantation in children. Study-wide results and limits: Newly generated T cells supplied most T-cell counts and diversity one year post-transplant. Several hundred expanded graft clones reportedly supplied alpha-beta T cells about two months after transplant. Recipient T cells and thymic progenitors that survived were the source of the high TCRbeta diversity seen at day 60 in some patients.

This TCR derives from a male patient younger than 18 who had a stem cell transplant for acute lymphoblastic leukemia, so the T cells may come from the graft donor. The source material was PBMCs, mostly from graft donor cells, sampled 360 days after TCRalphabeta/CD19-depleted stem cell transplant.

The CDR3 loop is CASSGTVLNNEQFF. Here the CDR3 DNA reads TGTGCCAGCAGCGGGACAGTTCTCAACAATGAGCAGTTCTTC. This rearrangement joins TRBV7-9 to TRBJ2-1; TRBD1 aligns across 7 bases. The CDR3 has 14 amino acids. V shed 5 bases and J 5 bases; nucleotides not matched to a gene: 6. In germline, CDR1 is SEHNR, CDR2 FQNEAQ (reference sequence).